The following is a T cell receptor (beta chain) sequence with its context. This clone was seen once. This receptor's antigen is unknown. No quality values exist for individual bases; no much larger clone is one base distant. Donors formed part of the validation cohort, which comprised 120 subjects and was distinct from the first cohort of 670 or so subjects. These data are taken from a study of cytomegalovirus exposure and HLA in healthy donors (dated by TCRdb to 2015 to 2018). With respect to the entire study: According to a later analysis, the 120 or so validation repertoires were produced on the same platform as the 666 repertoires of the first cohort. Besides the first cohort of about 730 subjects, a separate validation cohort made up of over 100 different subjects was used. To predict cytomegalovirus infection status, the study brought together high-throughput TCR immunosequencing, statistical association of individual TCRs with disease status, and machine learning. The study aimed to test whether cataloging public T cell receptors could reveal signatures of past pathogen exposure. Overall study outcomes, separate from this receptor: Across donors, most TCR sequences were observed very rarely, whereas some public TCRs were present in many individuals. In a later analysis, TCRs clustered in the first cohort were found to also tend to co-occur in the 120 or so validation repertoires, with over 90% of cluster scores above 0. According to the authors, the approach could potentially be generalized to other disease states and immunological phenotypes. A later analysis lacked HLA typing for the validation cohort, so it scored co-occurrence in that cohort across all 120 or so repertoires. Cytomegalovirus status was reported to be diagnosed by the classifier with high specificity and sensitivity in both the original and validation cohorts. A few of the identified cytomegalovirus-associated TCR beta chains were confirmed in vitro to be specific for cytomegalovirus antigens. The study gave a list of about 150 TCR beta chains associated with cytomegalovirus.

For CDR1 and CDR2, the germline V gene lists SGHAT and FQNNGV. The CDR3 runs 13 residues from the cysteine to the phenylalanine. Only the CDR3 DNA is retained, 39 bases long and in frame from the first base. V is clipped by 0 bases and J by 7 bases, and the sequence between their germline boundaries is 8 bases long. Libraries were prepared through the immunoSEQ multiplex PCR assay. Per the source publication's procedure: A statistical classification framework was built for diagnosing cytomegalovirus status from the catalog of TCR beta chain sequences. In its TCRdb copy, this immuneACCESS table keeps in-frame sequences only and misses some clones. Where compared with another copy, unresolved V genes explain less than half of these, and the others have no known cause. Clone size and V and J calls were adopted from that table, with D and trimming inferred from the DNA. The sample table records approximately 230,000 clones; over 75% of these occur just once. The top ten clones comprise 12% of the sample.

Sequences were obtained from PBMCs. The sequence came from a man aged 18-30 years in good health and CMV-seropositive. This receptor chain uses TRBV11-2 and TRBJ2-3, with no reliable assignment of the D segment. This receptor carries the CDR3 CASSLDGVNTQYF. The DNA reads TGTGCCAGCAGCTTAGATGGCGTGAATACGCAGTATTTT.